A single sample is the source of the 5 T cell receptor beta chains below, sequenced in a study of CXCR3-negative and CXCR3-positive naive CD8 T cells. The method, 5' RACE with UMI labels, was used to prepare the TRB cDNA libraries. TCRdb reanalyzed the 5' RACE reads, giving one entry per CDR3 protein sequence and no DNA. In all, the sample yields a few thousand distinct CDR3 sequences. The specimen sequenced was naive CXCR3- CD8+ T cells from blood. Subset meaning: CD45RO-CCR7+CD27+CD95- naive CD8+ T cells lacking CXCR3 (TNR3-). Receptor source: a human donor in good health. Some clones in this sample may be carry-over from other donors' samples.

This clonotype is labeled medium-sized based on frequency. The rearrangement joins TRBV7-9 to TRBJ2-7. The CDR3 covers 12 residues. Germline V gene data show CDR1 as SEHNR and CDR2 as FQNEAQ (reference sequence). Here the CDR3 reads CASSFPRTEQYF. The full variable domain, completed using reference TRBV7-9 and TRBJ2-7, is DTGVSQNPRHKITKRGQNVTFRCDPISEHNRLYWYRQTLGQGPEFLTYFQNEAQLEKSRLLSDRFSAERPKGSFSTLEIQRTEQGDSAMYLCASSFPRTEQYFGPGTRLTVT.

The J gene is TRBJ2-3, the V gene TRBV29-1; TCRdb returns TRBD2, unconfirmable since there is no DNA. Germline CDR1 SQVTM, CDR2 ANQGSEA. The CDR3 contains 13 residues. This chain's CDR3 is CSVVGPSTDTQYF.

The CDR3 spells CASSLGTLGGNTEAFF. V is TRBV27 and J is TRBJ1-1; the TCRdb call, TRBD1, lacks DNA for checking. Germline V CDR1 and CDR2: MNHEY, SMNVEV (reference sequence). CDR3 length: 16 residues.

The V and J genes are TRBV13 and TRBJ2-1; as DNA is missing, the TRBD1 call by TCRdb cannot be tested. The CDR3 totals 14 residues. Germline V CDR1 and CDR2: PRHDT, FYEKMQ (reference sequence). This chain's CDR3 is CASSFRDGSHEQFF.

The chain recombines TRBV20-1 with TRBJ1-5; absent DNA, TCRdb's TRBD1 call cannot be checked. Germline V gives CDR1 DFQATT, CDR2 SNEGSKA (reference sequence). This CDR3 has 14 residues. CDR3 loop: CSAPTQGAGQTQHF.